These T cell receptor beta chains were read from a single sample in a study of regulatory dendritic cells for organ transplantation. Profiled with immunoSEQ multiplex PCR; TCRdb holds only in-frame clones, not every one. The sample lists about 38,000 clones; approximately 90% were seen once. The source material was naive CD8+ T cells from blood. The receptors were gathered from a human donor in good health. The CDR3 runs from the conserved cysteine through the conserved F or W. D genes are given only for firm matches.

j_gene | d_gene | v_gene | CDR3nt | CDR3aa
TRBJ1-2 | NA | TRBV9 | TGTGCCAGCAGCGTAGAGGCGATTGAGGGGGGAGGCTACACCTTC | CASSVEAIEGGGYTF
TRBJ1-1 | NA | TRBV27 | TGTGCCACGGCGCCGGGCGGAAACACTGAAGCTTTCTTT | CATAPGGNTEAFF
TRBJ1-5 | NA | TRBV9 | TGTGCCAGCAGCACTCTGCGGGTTAGCAATCAGCCCCAGCATTTT | CASSTLRVSNQPQHF
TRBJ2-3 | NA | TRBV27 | TGTGCCAGCAGTCTGCAGGGGATACTCACAGATACGCAGTATTTT | CASSLQGILTDTQYF
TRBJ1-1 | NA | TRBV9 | TGTGCCAGCAGCGTAGCGGGAAACACTGAAGCTTTCTTT | CASSVAGNTEAFF
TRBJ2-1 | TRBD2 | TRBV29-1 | TGCAGCGTTGAAGGACTAGCGGGAGGGAGCTCCTACAATGAGCAGTTCTTC | CSVEGLAGGSSYNEQFF
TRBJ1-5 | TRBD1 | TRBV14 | TGTGCCAGCAGCCAAGAAGGGACAGGGAATCAGCCCCAGCATTTT | CASSQEGTGNQPQHF
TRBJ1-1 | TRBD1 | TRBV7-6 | TGTGCCAGCAGCTCTAGACAGGGGGCGCGAGATGAAGCTTTCTTT | CASSSRQGARDEAFF
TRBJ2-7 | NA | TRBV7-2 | TGTGCCAGCAGCTTAAATGCGGTAAGCGAGCAGTACTTC | CASSLNAVSEQYF
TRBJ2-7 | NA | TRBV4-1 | TGCGCCAGCAGCCAAGCTAGTGGCGAGCAGTACTTC | CASSQASGEQYF
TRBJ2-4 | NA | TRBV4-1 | TGCGCCAGCAGCCAAGCAGCCCTAGCCAAAAACATTCAGTACTTC | CASSQAALAKNIQYF
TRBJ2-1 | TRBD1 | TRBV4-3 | TGCGCCAGCAGCCCGGGACAGGGGCGGGCGGATGAGCAGTTCTTC | CASSPGQGRADEQFF
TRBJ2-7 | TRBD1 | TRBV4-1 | TGCGCCAGCAGCCAAGCACAGGGGGGATACGAGCAGTACTTC | CASSQAQGGYEQYF
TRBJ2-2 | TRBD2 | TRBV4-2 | TGTGCCAGCAGCCAAGATCGGCTAGCGGGGGGTATAGCGAACACCGGGGAGCTGTTTTTT | CASSQDRLAGGIANTGELFF
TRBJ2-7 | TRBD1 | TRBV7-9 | TGTGCCAGCAGCTTCCCGCCCGGGACAGGGACCTACGAGCAGTACTTC | CASSFPPGTGTYEQYF
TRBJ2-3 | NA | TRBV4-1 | TGCGCCAGCAGCCAGTCCTTAAGAGGTGGGACAGATACGCAGTATTTT | CASSQSLRGGTDTQYF
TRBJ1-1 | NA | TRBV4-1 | TGCGCCAGCAGCCAAGCGGGGCGGGGGCGCAGCACTGAAGCTTTCTTT | CASSQAGRGRSTEAFF
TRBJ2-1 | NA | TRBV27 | TGTGCCAGCAGAATTGGGACGGCATCCTACAATGAGCAGTTCTTC | CASRIGTASYNEQFF
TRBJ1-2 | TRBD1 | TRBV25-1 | TGTGCCAGCAGGAGACAGGGGGCGCGAGGTGGCTACACCTTC | CASRRQGARGGYTF
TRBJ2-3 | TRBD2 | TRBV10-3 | TGTGCCATCAGTGAGACCGCCTGGCGAGCGGGGGTCACAGATACGCAGTATTTT | CAISETAWRAGVTDTQYF